The 27 T cell receptor beta chains below all came from one sample that was sequenced in a study of vaccination and CD4 T cells after COVID-19. Which antigens these TCRs recognize remains unknown. The treatment here: roughly 11-day PBMC culture with coronavirus spike peptide pools or control peptides (ViraFEST assay). The Oncomine TCR Beta short-read assay sequenced DNA from cultured CD4+ T cells. Via MiXCR, TCRdb re-called the PCR reads, giving one row per CDR3 protein. Of 20,000 to 25,000 distinct CDR3 sequences in the sample, under 55% were seen once. The sequenced material came from CD4+ T cells from blood, cultured in vitro. These receptor sequences come from a human donor who had recovered from COVID-19.

This chain links TRBV6-1 with TRBJ1-4, with 7 bases aligning to TRBD1. The CDR3 has 15 amino acids. With V trimmed by 6 bases and J by 8 bases, 12 bases remained unmatched. Germline assignment: CDR1 MNHNS and CDR2 SASEGT. In nucleotides, the CDR3 is TGTGCCAGCAGCTATGACAGGGCGGCGCCCGAAAAACTGTTTTTT. This encodes CASSYDRAAPEKLFF.

J is TRBJ2-2 and V is TRBV27, with D perhaps matching TRBD1 (6 bases). The V gene lost 3 bases and the J gene lost 1 base, with 9 bases spanning the gap. The CDR3 is 15 amino acids. The germline V gene encodes CDR1 MNHEY and CDR2 SMNVEV (reference sequence). The CDR3 loop is CASSFFRGNTGELFF. The CDR3 DNA follows: TGTGCCAGCAGTTTTTTCAGGGGGAACACCGGGGAGCTGTTTTTT.

V gene TRBV19 combines with J gene TRBJ2-2; D may correspond to TRBD1 or TRBD2 (6 bases each). The CDR3 is 17 amino acids. Germline CDR1 LNHDA, CDR2 SQIVND (reference sequence). V was shortened by 5 bases and J by 0 bases, with 16 bases between the two germline ends. In nucleotides, the CDR3 is TGTGCCAGTAGTGACGGAGGGGGACGGTCGAACACCGGGGAGCTGTTTTTT. This gives the protein CASSDGGGRSNTGELFF.

V usage is TRBV6-4 and J usage is TRBJ1-1, with 7 bases lining up with TRBD1. Germline CDR1 reads MRHNA; CDR2 reads SNTAGT. V gave up 6 bases and J gave up 1 base; unmatched junction bases: 2. This CDR3 is 13 amino acids long. This chain's CDR3 is CASSRTGNTEAFF. For the CDR3, the DNA is TGTGCCAGCAGCCGGACAGGGAACACTGAAGCTTTCTTT.

This chain links TRBV6-1 with TRBJ2-1; TRBD2 matches 12 bases. Germline V CDR1 and CDR2: MNHNS, SASEGT. The CDR3 sequence is 14 residues long. The junction had 3 bases not matched to a gene; V was cut back by 6 bases and J by 6 bases. The CDR3 protein is CASSWTSGINEQFF. The CDR3 nucleotides read TGTGCCAGCAGCTGGACTAGCGGGATCAATGAGCAGTTCTTC.

The chain employs TRBV7-2 and TRBJ1-2; maybe TRBD1 (6 bases). Germline assignment: CDR1 SGHTA and CDR2 FQGNSA. Trimming took off 4 bases at V and 4 bases at J, with 19 bases between the two ends. CDR3 length: 16 amino acids. For the CDR3, the DNA is TGTGCCAGCAGCTCCGGGGGGGGGCAGGCCCTCTATGGCTACACCTTC. It specifies CASSSGGGQALYGYTF.

The V and J genes are TRBV6-5 and TRBJ1-5; D gene unclear. CDR1 and CDR2 (germline): MNHEY, SVGAGI. Trimming took off 0 bases at V and 7 bases at J, with 10 bases between the two ends. This CDR3 has 14 amino acids. The CDR3, as DNA: TGTGCCAGCAGTTACTCGCGGAGTGGCCAGCCCCAGCATTTT. This translates into CASSYSRSGQPQHF.

V gene TRBV7-7 combines with J gene TRBJ2-7; 9 bases are shared with TRBD2. This CDR3 spans 16 amino acids. Germline V gives CDR1 SSHAT, CDR2 FNYEAQ (reference sequence). Trimming took 2 bases from V and 3 from J; bases not matched to a gene: 8. CDR3 sequence (DNA): TGTGCCAGCAGCTTAAAATTAGCGGGGGAAATCTACGAGCAGTACTTC. Translated, it gives CASSLKLAGEIYEQYF. The full variable domain, rest sourced from reference TRBV7-7 and TRBJ2-7, is GAGVSQSPRYKVTKRGQDVTLRCDPISSHATLYWYQQALGQGPEFLTYFNYEAQPDKSGLPSDRFSAERPEGSISTLTIQRTEQRDSAMYRCASSLKLAGEIYEQYFGPGTRLTVT.

This clonotype was observed a handful of times. The chain is built from TRBV10-3 and TRBJ1-2; no firm D call. Germline assignment: CDR1 ENHRY and CDR2 SYGVKD. This CDR3 is built from 14 residues. Trimming left V 0 bases short and J 7 bases short, with 12 bases between. This CDR3 is CAISESMAAPGYTF. Here the CDR3 DNA reads TGTGCCATCAGTGAGTCGATGGCCGCCCCTGGCTACACCTTC.

V and J are TRBV2 and TRBJ2-3; D remains unclear. Germline-derived CDR1 and CDR2 are SNHLY and FYNNEI. Deletions cut 8 bases from V and 2 bases from J, with 11 bases between. The CDR3 spans 13 residues. CDR3 nucleotide sequence: TGTGCCAGCCATGGGGTTTACACAGATACGCAGTATTTT. It translates to CASHGVYTDTQYF. The whole variable domain, filled in from reference TRBV2 and TRBJ2-3, reads EPEVTQTPSHQVTQMGQEVILRCVPISNHLYFYWYRQILGQKVEFLVSFYNNEISEKSEIFDDQFSVERPDGSNFTLKIRSTKLEDSAMYFCASHGVYTDTQYFGPGTRLTVL.

This clonotype was observed a handful of times. The V gene is TRBV10-1, the J gene TRBJ2-5; no definite D call. CDR3 length: 13 amino acids. Germline-derived CDR1 and CDR2 are WNHNN and SYGVQD (reference sequence). V was trimmed by 8 bases and J by 5 bases, leaving 15 bases between them. The CDR3 nucleotides are TGCGCCAGCTATAGTCGGCTCAGGGAGACCCAGTACTTC. Translation: CASYSRLRETQYF.

There are a few counts of this clonotype. J is TRBJ2-3 and V is TRBV20-1, with 14 bases that match TRBD2. From germline, CDR1 is DFQATT and CDR2 SNEGSKA (reference sequence). With V trimmed by 3 bases and J by 3 bases, 5 bases remained unmatched. This CDR3 comprises 16 residues. CDR3: CSASPGLAGGTDTQYF. In nucleotides, the CDR3 is TGCAGTGCTAGCCCCGGACTAGCGGGAGGTACAGATACGCAGTATTTT.

This clonotype has more than one count but fewer than ten. The chain carries TRBV7-8 and TRBJ1-2, with D tentatively TRBD1 (5 bases). CDR3 size: 14 residues. In germline, CDR1 is SGHVS, CDR2 FQNEAQ. The germline V and J ends were trimmed by 4 bases and 5 bases, with 14 bases remaining between them. CDR3 loop: CASSSQGNLYGYTF. The CDR3 bases are TGTGCCAGCAGCTCGCAGGGCAACCTTTATGGCTACACCTTC.

This clonotype was counted between two and nine times. V usage is TRBV7-2 and J usage is TRBJ1-3, with D possibly matching TRBD1 (5 bases). The CDR3 spans 13 residues. CDR1 and CDR2 (germline): SGHTA, FQGNSA. V lost 1 base, J lost 8 bases, and 9 bases lay in between. CDR3 nucleotide sequence: TGTGCCAGCAGCTTAGGGGGCAGGGACACCATATATTTT. It is translated as CASSLGGRDTIYF.

This rearrangement joins TRBV18 to TRBJ2-5; D unresolved. The CDR3 runs 13 residues. Germline CDR1 is KGHSH and CDR2 is LQKENI. V was cut by 3 bases and J by 5 bases, with 10 bases left in between. CDR3: CASSPKPRETQYF. The CDR3, as DNA: TGTGCCAGCTCACCGAAACCCCGGGAGACCCAGTACTTC.

V usage is TRBV9 and J usage is TRBJ1-6; D perhaps matches TRBD1 (5 bases). The CDR3 totals 15 residues. The ends were cut back, 2 bases at V and 7 bases at J, with 13 bases in the middle. The germline CDR1 and CDR2 sequences are SGDLS and YYNGEE. CDR3 sequence reads: CASSVVGDRNSPLHF. The DNA for the CDR3 is TGTGCCAGCAGCGTCGTAGGGGATCGAAATTCACCCCTCCACTTT.

This clonotype was detected only a few times. The J gene is TRBJ2-3, the V gene TRBV7-6; D is ambiguous. Trimming left V 6 bases short and J 2 bases short, with 15 bases between. This CDR3 has 15 amino acids. Germline-derived CDR1 and CDR2 are SGHVS and FNYEAQ. Here the CDR3 DNA reads TGTGCCAGCAGTCGGACCGTCCAGAACACAGATACGCAGTATTTT. Encoded protein: CASSRTVQNTDTQYF. Full variable domain (missing parts from reference TRBV7-6 and TRBJ2-3): GAGVSQSPRYKVTKRGQDVALRCDPISGHVSLYWYRQALGQGPEFLTYFNYEAQQDKSGLPNDRFSAERPEGSISTLTIQRTEQRDSAMYRCASSRTVQNTDTQYFGPGTRLTVL.

The V and J genes are TRBV12-3 or TRBV12-4 and TRBJ1-1; no clear D gene. CDR3 length equals 15 residues. Trimming took off 5 bases at V and 1 base at J, with 14 bases between the two ends. CDR3 in amino acids: CASSPDRTGNTEAFF. In DNA form, the CDR3 reads TGTGCCAGCAGTCCCGATAGGACGGGGAACACTGAAGCTTTCTTT.

The CDR3 sequence: CASSEVAQGRTPLHF. CDR3 nucleotides: TGTGCCAGCAGTGAGGTGGCGCAGGGGAGAACACCCCTCCACTTT. The chain is built from TRBV2 and TRBJ1-6; D might be TRBD1 (6 bases). From germline, CDR1 is SNHLY and CDR2 FYNNEI. The length of the CDR3 is 15 residues. Deletions cut 3 bases from V and 11 bases from J, with 17 bases between.

J is TRBJ1-1 and V is TRBV30; 7 nucleotides agree with TRBD1. With V trimmed by 2 bases and J by 3 bases, 9 bases remained unmatched. CDR1 is GTSNPN, CDR2 SVGIG, per germline (reference sequence). The CDR3 is made up of 15 amino acids. The CDR3 DNA reads as TGTGCCTGGAGTATCGGCAGGCAGGGGGACACTGAAGCTTTCTTT. Protein: CAWSIGRQGDTEAFF. Using reference TRBV30 and TRBJ1-1 for the parts outside the CDR3, the full variable domain is SQTIHQWPATLVQPVGSPLSLECTVEGTSNPNLYWYRQAAGRGLQLLFYSVGIGQISSEVPQNLSASRPQDRQFILSSKKLLLSDSGFYLCAWSIGRQGDTEAFFGQGTRLTVV.

This chain connects TRBV20-1 to TRBJ2-3, with TRBD2 identical over 9 bases. Losses at the gene ends were 4 bases for V and 5 bases for J; bases not matched to a gene: 10. Germline loops: CDR1 DFQATT, CDR2 SNEGSKA (reference sequence). CDR3 length equals 15 residues. The CDR3 DNA reads as TGCAGTGCTAACTCTGGTAGCGGGAGTGAAGATACGCAGTATTTT. Translating gives CSANSGSGSEDTQYF.

The chain carries TRBV28 and TRBJ2-5; D is perhaps TRBD1 or TRBD2 (5 bases each). Trimming removed 3 bases from V and 4 bases from J, with 9 bases in between. Germline assignment: CDR1 MDHEN and CDR2 SYDVKM. The CDR3 is made up of 13 amino acids. The CDR3 here is CASSFGGRETQYF. CDR3 DNA sequence: TGTGCCAGCAGTTTTGGGGGAAGAGAGACCCAGTACTTC.

The chain combines TRBV7-9 with TRBJ2-5, with 12 positions matching TRBD1. Trimming removed 0 bases from V and 5 bases from J; junction bases left unmatched: 4. The CDR3 runs 16 residues. Germline V gene sequence: CDR1 SEHNR, CDR2 FQNEAQ (reference sequence). The CDR3: CASSLAGTGGRETQYF. Written as DNA, the CDR3 is TGTGCCAGCAGCTTAGCTGGGACAGGGGGCAGGGAGACCCAGTACTTC.

The chain has TRBV7-9 and TRBJ2-7; no reliable D call. This CDR3 is built from 11 residues. V was pared by 5 bases and J by 6 bases, with 8 bases between. Per the germline V gene, CDR1 is SEHNR and CDR2 is FQNEAQ (reference sequence). The CDR3 is CASSQALEQYF. CDR3 DNA sequence: TGTGCCAGCAGCCAGGCCCTCGAGCAGTACTTC.

The CDR3 sequence: CASSLGKHSAGGPLNEQFF. The DNA for the CDR3 is TGTGCCAGCAGCCTAGGGAAGCATTCAGCGGGAGGGCCCCTCAATGAGCAGTTCTTC. The rearrangement links TRBV7-3 to TRBJ2-1, with 10 bases fitting TRBD2. This CDR3 comprises 19 residues. The germline V gene has CDR1 SGHTA and CDR2 FQGTGA. Trimming removed 5 bases from V and 6 bases from J; junction bases left unmatched: 19. Combining the CDR3 with reference TRBV7-3 and TRBJ2-1 gives the whole variable domain GAGVSQTPSNKVTEKGKYVELRCDPISGHTALYWYRQSLGQGPEFLIYFQGTGAADDSGLPNDRFFAVRPEGSVSTLKIQRTERGDSAVYLCASSLGKHSAGGPLNEQFFGPGTRLTVL.

V and J are TRBV6-2 or TRBV6-3 and TRBJ1-3, with D uncertain. The CDR3 runs 11 residues. Germline-derived CDR1 and CDR2 are MNHEY and SVGEGT. The ends were cut back, 8 bases at V and 8 bases at J, with 10 bases in the middle. CDR3 sequence (DNA): TGTGCCAGCCGCGGTCTGGACACCATATATTTT. This codes for CASRGLDTIYF.

The chain is built from TRBV5-1 and TRBJ2-5; TRBD1 matches at 8 bases. The CDR3 runs 14 residues. Per germline, CDR1 SGHRS and CDR2 YFSETQ. With V trimmed by 4 bases and J by 3 bases, 5 bases remained unmatched. The CDR3 sequence: CASSGLDREETQYF. Here the CDR3 DNA reads TGCGCCAGCAGCGGACTGGACAGGGAAGAGACCCAGTACTTC.